The 15 T cell receptor beta chains presented below share a single source sample, sequenced in a study of blood T cell repertoires in COVID-19. Using immunoSEQ multiplex PCR, the repertoire was profiled, and TCRdb retains in-frame clones only, with some absent. The table lists about 55,000 clones, 70% to 75% of them singletons, with 11% to 15% in the top ten. The sequenced material came from peripheral blood. These receptors came from a woman aged 70-85 years with acute or convalescent COVID-19.

The chain carries TRBV2 and TRBJ1-5, with D uncertain. Germline V gene sequence: CDR1 SNHLY, CDR2 FYNNEI. V dropped 3 bases and J dropped 11 bases, with 8 bases sitting between them. The CDR3 totals 11 residues. CDR3 DNA sequence: TGTGCCAGCAGTGATAAATCAGCCCAGCATTTT. It specifies CASSDKSAQHF.

This chain links TRBV21-1 with TRBJ2-7; the D call in the table, TRBD1, was not verified against the DNA. TRBV21-1 is a pseudogene locus. CDR3 length: 16 amino acids. The CDR3 protein is CASSKVRDRDVYEQYV. The DNA of the CDR3 is TGTGCCAGCAGCAAAGTACGGGACAGGGATGTCTACGAGCAGTACGTC.

This clone has just a few counts. The V call is TRBV14, the J call TRBJ1-1; D remains unclear. From germline, CDR1 is SGHDN and CDR2 FVKESK. The CDR3 runs 14 residues. Trimming removed 0 bases from V and 4 bases from J, with 9 bases in between. In DNA form, the CDR3 reads TGTGCCAGCAGCCAAGACCAGCGATCCACTGAAGCTTTCTTT. Translated: CASSQDQRSTEAFF.

The rearrangement joins TRBV27 to TRBJ1-2; no clear D. From germline, CDR1 is MNHEY and CDR2 SMNVEV (reference sequence). The CDR3 covers 16 residues. V was clipped by 1 base and J by 4 bases, with 16 bases between them. In DNA form, the CDR3 reads TGTGCCAGCAGTTTATACGGCGGTAGTATGGGCTATGGCTACACCTTC. Residues: CASSLYGGSMGYGYTF.

The rearrangement joins TRBV7-2 to TRBJ1-5; TRBD1 aligns across 7 bases. J lost 7 bases, V lost 5 bases, and 2 bases had no gene match. This CDR3 is built from 12 residues. Germline V lookup: CDR1 SGHTA, CDR2 FQGNSA. CDR3 sequence reads: CASSLRGQPQHF. The DNA for the CDR3 is TGTGCCAGCAGCCTCAGGGGGCAGCCCCAGCATTTT.

CDR3 sequence reads: CASSLAGQPQHF. The CDR3 region has the DNA TGTGCCAGCAGTTTGGCGGGACAGCCCCAGCATTTT. V gene TRBV12-3 or TRBV12-4 combines with J gene TRBJ1-5; no firm D call. This CDR3 contains 12 residues. The V end lost 3 bases, the J end lost 7 bases, and 7 bases lay between the germline ends.

This clone has only one observation. The chain recombines TRBV10-1 with TRBJ2-1, with 11 nucleotides matching TRBD2. J lost 6 bases, V lost 5 bases, and 3 bases had no gene match. The CDR3 totals 14 residues. CDR1 WNHNN and CDR2 SYGVQD come from the germline V gene (reference sequence). The CDR3 is CASSPGTSGNEQFF. The CDR3 DNA sequence: TGCGCCAGCAGTCCCGGGACTAGCGGCAATGAGCAGTTCTTC.

The V call is TRBV30, the J call TRBJ1-2; 8 nucleotides match TRBD1. CDR1 is GTSNPN and CDR2 is SVGIG in the germline V gene (reference sequence). Trimming cost V 4 bases and J 5 bases; bases outside gene matches: 21. This CDR3 region has 18 residues. The CDR3 spells CAWKLEGFWRTGHYGYTF. The DNA for the CDR3 is TGTGCCTGGAAACTCGAGGGGTTCTGGAGGACAGGGCATTATGGCTACACCTTC.

This sequence joins TRBV19 and TRBJ2-5, with 7 bases identical to TRBD1. The V gene's germline CDR1 is LNHDA and CDR2 SQIVND (reference sequence). This CDR3 is built from 16 residues. The V segment lost 6 bases and the J segment 0 bases; nucleotides outside the gene matches: 10. CDR3 nucleotide sequence: TGTGCCAGTAGGTTGAGCGGACAGGCCTACCAAGAGACCCAGTACTTC. It specifies CASRLSGQAYQETQYF.

The chain employs TRBV7-9 and TRBJ1-4, with D maybe TRBD1 (5 bases). The CDR3 loop spans 14 amino acids. The germline CDR1 and CDR2 sequences are SEHNR and FQNEAQ (reference sequence). V lost 8 bases and J 3 bases, leaving 13 bases between the germline ends. The CDR3 spells CASVTAGSNEKLFF. In DNA, the CDR3 is TGTGCCAGCGTAACTGCAGGGTCTAATGAAAAACTGTTTTTT.

The genes are TRBV4-1 and TRBJ2-1; a weak D match, TRBD2 (6 bases). CDR1 is MGHRA and CDR2 is YSYEKL in the germline V gene. The CDR3 is made up of 17 amino acids. Between the trimmed V and J ends, which lost 4 bases and 2 bases, there was a span of 18 bases. The CDR3 DNA is TGCGCCAGCAGCCTCGCCCCGGGACCGGGGGCCTACAATGAGCAGTTCTTC. Its translation: CASSLAPGPGAYNEQFF.

This clone was observed a single time. The chain is built from TRBV5-1 and TRBJ2-3; TRBD1 matches 11 bases. Germline V gene sequence: CDR1 SGHRS, CDR2 YFSETQ. This CDR3 is 17 amino acids long. Trimming removed 5 bases from V and 0 bases from J; junction bases left unmatched: 8. The CDR3 DNA sequence: TGCGCCAGCAGAGGGACAGGGGGATATCTTAGCACAGATACGCAGTATTTT. Translated: CASRGTGGYLSTDTQYF.

The rearrangement joins TRBV7-3 to TRBJ2-2, with TRBD1 as a possible D gene (5 bases). This CDR3 has 19 amino acids. Germline CDR1 and CDR2: SGHTA and FQGTGA. V gave up 1 base and J gave up 0 bases, with 18 bases separating them. The chain's CDR3 is CASSLRPLGSGTNTGELFF. The CDR3 DNA reads TGTGCCAGCAGCTTAAGGCCCCTAGGATCAGGGACGAACACCGGGGAGCTGTTTTTT.

This rearrangement joins TRBV7-3 to TRBJ2-1; tentative D call: TRBD2 (7 bases). V was trimmed by 5 bases and J by 9 bases, leaving 20 bases between them. This CDR3 is built from 15 residues. The germline CDR1 and CDR2 sequences are SGHTA and FQGTGA. CDR3 residues: CASSRSMGGAGEQFF. The CDR3 DNA follows: TGTGCCAGCAGCCGCTCTATGGGGGGGGCTGGTGAGCAGTTCTTC.

The CDR3 coding sequence is TGTGCCAGCGGGTCCGACAGCTACTATGGCTACACCTTC. Translated, it gives CASGSDSYYGYTF. The chain uses TRBV6-5 and TRBJ1-2; D is perhaps TRBD1 (5 bases). V was cut by 8 bases and J by 3 bases, with 13 bases left in between. The CDR3 totals 13 residues. Germline V gives CDR1 MNHEY, CDR2 SVGAGI.